The present T cell receptor beta chain was sequenced within a study of cytomegalovirus exposure and HLA in healthy donors. The primer mix had 60 Vbeta and 13 Jbeta primers. The method was immunoSEQ multiplex PCR; TCRdb's version includes in-frame clones alone and lacks a portion of them. Of 110,000 to 150,000 clones in the sample, 77% were seen once. CDR3 length: 14 amino acids. Germline V gene lookup returns CDR1 MDHEN and CDR2 SYDVKM. Study outcomes and limitations: A later analysis linked about 17,000 TCR beta sequences to HLA alleles at 0.05 false discovery rate. Cytomegalovirus-associated status was assigned to fewer than 200 TCR beta chains. A missense DCLRE1C variant was associated with V- and J-gene trimming of TCR beta chains in a later analysis, and an independent cohort replicated the association.

About this clone: Its antigen is not identified.

The V call is TRBV28, the J call TRBJ1-2; 7 nucleotides agree with TRBD1. This clonotype was sampled from a female donor in good health and CMV-seronegative. The sample taken for sequencing was PBMCs. The DNA for the CDR3 is TGTGCGGTAACCCGGGACAGTAATAACTATGGCTACACCTTC. Translated: CAVTRDSNNYGYTF.